A selection of T cell receptor beta chains follows, all from one sample in a study of T cell repertoires in cytomegalovirus infection. TCRdb re-called the reads through MiXCR, storing one row per CDR3 protein. Counted here are 80,000 to 95,000 distinct CDR3 sequences, less than 30% occurring once; the ten biggest clones make up about 65%. No cognate antigen is known for these TCRs. The sample was CD8+ T cells from cultured PBMCs, taken from culture after CMV antigen stimulation. The source is a human donor in good health (CMV status not recorded). Some clones in this sample may be carry-over from other donors' samples. Each CDR3 is given with its conserved first and last residue. The D gene is left open where the match is weak. Not every row has a clone size; where given, it reads once, few, many or a size class.

j_call v_call d_call clone_size cdr3_aa cdr3_nt
TRBJ1-2 TRBV20-1 . . CSVLPGSIPNYGYTF TGCAGTGTGTTGCCAGGGAGTATCCCCAACTATGGCTACACCTTC
TRBJ1-5 TRBV6-1 . many CASSELIRTEQPQHF TGTGCCAGCAGTGAATTAATCCGGACAGAACAGCCCCAGCATTTT
TRBJ2-3 TRBV12-3/TRBV12-4 . . CASSSYTDTQYF TGTGCCAGCAGTTCTTATACAGATACGCAGTATTTT
TRBJ2-3 TRBV20-1 . . CSGGGAVDTDTQYF TGCAGTGGTGGGGGGGCCGTGGACACAGATACGCAGTATTTT
TRBJ2-5 TRBV2 . . CASSVIAAQETQYF TGTGCCAGCAGTGTTATAGCTGCACAAGAGACCCAGTACTTC
TRBJ1-4 TRBV12-3/TRBV12-4 . many CASSFGPGAKLFF TGTGCCAGCAGTTTTGGCCCTGGGGCAAAACTGTTTTTT
TRBJ1-2 TRBV2 TRBD1 many CASSEGTGWKGYTF TGTGCCAGCAGTGAAGGGACAGGGTGGAAAGGCTACACCTTC
TRBJ2-7 TRBV27 . . CASSLSRASSYEQYF TGTGCCAGCAGTTTATCCCGGGCTAGCTCCTACGAGCAGTACTTC
TRBJ2-7 TRBV6-2/TRBV6-3 . . CASGHLGSRYEQYF TGTGCCAGCGGACATCTAGGTTCGAGATACGAGCAGTACTTC
TRBJ1-5 TRBV12-3/TRBV12-4 . . CASSLARAKQPQHF TGTGCCAGCAGCTTAGCTAGGGCCAAACAGCCCCAGCATTTT
TRBJ1-6 TRBV7-9 . . CASSTTAAGIVSPLHF TGTGCCAGCAGCACAACGGCGGCGGGAATTGTCTCACCCCTCCACTTT
TRBJ2-7 TRBV28 . few CAISRDTYYEQYF TGTGCCATCTCCAGGGACACCTACTACGAGCAGTACTTC
TRBJ2-1 TRBV30 . few CAWSLAAYNEQFF TGTGCCTGGAGCCTCGCGGCTTACAATGAGCAGTTCTTC
TRBJ2-3 TRBV7-8 . . CASSEGRLTDTQYF TGTGCCAGCAGCGAGGGGCGTCTCACAGATACGCAGTATTTT
TRBJ2-7 TRBV27 TRBD1 many CASSSGTGESYEQYF TGTGCCAGCAGTTCCGGGACAGGGGAATCCTACGAGCAGTACTTC
TRBJ1-1 TRBV6-6 . many CASSYSGTANTEAFF TGTGCCAGCAGTTATTCCGGGACGGCGAACACTGAAGCTTTCTTT
TRBJ2-7 TRBV20-1 . once CSASIVGRRYEQYF TGCAGTGCTAGTATTGTGGGGCGCAGGTACGAGCAGTACTTC